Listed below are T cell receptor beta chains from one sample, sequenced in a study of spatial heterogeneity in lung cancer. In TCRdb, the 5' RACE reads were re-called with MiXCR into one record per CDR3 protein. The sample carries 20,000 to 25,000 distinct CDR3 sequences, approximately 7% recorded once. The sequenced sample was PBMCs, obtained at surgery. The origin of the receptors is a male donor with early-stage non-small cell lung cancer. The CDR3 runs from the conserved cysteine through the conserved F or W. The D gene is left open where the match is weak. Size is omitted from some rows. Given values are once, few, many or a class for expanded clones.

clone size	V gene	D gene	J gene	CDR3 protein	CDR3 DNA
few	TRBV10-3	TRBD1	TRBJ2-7	CATATGGSSYEQYF	TGTGCCACCGCGACAGGGGGAAGCTCCTACGAGCAGTACTTC
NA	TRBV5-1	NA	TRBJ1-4	CASSPGDINNEKLFF	TGCGCCAGCAGCCCCGGGGACATCAATAATGAAAAACTGTTTTTT
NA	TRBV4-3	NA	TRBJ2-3	CASSQARASTDTQYF	TGCGCCAGCAGCCAGGCCAGAGCAAGCACAGATACGCAGTATTTT
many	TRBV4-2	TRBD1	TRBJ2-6	CASSQYRGLSAGANVLTF	TGTGCCAGCAGCCAGTACAGGGGCCTCTCAGCTGGGGCCAACGTCCTGACTTTC
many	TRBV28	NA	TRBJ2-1	CASSLLYNEQFF	TGTGCCAGCAGTCTCTTGTACAATGAGCAGTTCTTC
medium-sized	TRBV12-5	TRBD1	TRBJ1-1	CASGLVLGTEGTEAFF	TGTGCTAGTGGTTTGGTTCTCGGGACAGAGGGGACTGAAGCTTTCTTT
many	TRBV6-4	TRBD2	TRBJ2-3	CASSVAGGSSDTQYF	TGTGCCAGCAGTGTAGCGGGAGGCTCTTCAGATACGCAGTATTTT
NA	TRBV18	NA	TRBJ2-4	CASSPPSKNIQYF	TGTGCCAGCTCACCACCGTCCAAAAACATTCAGTACTTC
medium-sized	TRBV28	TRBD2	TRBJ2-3	CASSVRGDGADTQYF	TGTGCCAGCAGTGTACGGGGGGACGGGGCAGATACGCAGTATTTT
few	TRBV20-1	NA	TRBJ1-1	CSARTDPNAEAFF	TGCAGTGCTAGGACAGACCCAAACGCTGAAGCTTTCTTT
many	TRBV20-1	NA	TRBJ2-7	CSARVQYEQYF	TGCAGTGCTAGGGTACAGTACGAGCAGTACTTC
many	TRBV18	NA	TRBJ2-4	CASSPGDIQYF	TGTGCCAGCTCACCAGGCGACATTCAGTACTTC
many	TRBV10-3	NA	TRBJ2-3	CAISDSGDTQYF	TGTGCCATCAGTGACTCCGGGGATACGCAGTATTTT
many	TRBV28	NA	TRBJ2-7	CATRQSGTYEQYF	TGTGCCACCAGGCAGTCAGGTACCTACGAGCAGTACTTC
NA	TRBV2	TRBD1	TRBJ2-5	CASRDTPRGPQYF	TGTGCCAGCAGGGACACTCCAAGGGGGCCCCAGTACTTC
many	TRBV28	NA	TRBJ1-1	CASSFGEGTEAFF	TGTGCCAGCAGTTTTGGGGAAGGCACTGAAGCTTTCTTT
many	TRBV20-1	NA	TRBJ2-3	CSATNSDTQYF	TGCAGTGCCACCAATTCAGATACGCAGTATTTT
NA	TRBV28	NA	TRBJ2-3	CASSFPLAGISDTQYF	TGTGCCAGCAGTTTTCCCCTTGCGGGGATCTCAGATACGCAGTATTTT
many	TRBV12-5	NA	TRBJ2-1	CATNQGWVGEQFF	TGTGCTACAAATCAGGGTTGGGTGGGTGAGCAGTTCTTC
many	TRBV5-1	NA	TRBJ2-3	CASSLEIITDTQYF	TGCGCCAGCAGCTTGGAGATCATCACAGATACGCAGTATTTT
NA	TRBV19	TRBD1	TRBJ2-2	CASSGRDRGRTGELFF	TGTGCCAGTAGTGGCCGGGACAGGGGACGGACCGGGGAGCTGTTTTTT
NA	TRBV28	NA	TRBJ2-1	CASSLYGEGNNEQFF	TGTGCCAGCAGTTTATACGGGGAAGGTAACAATGAGCAGTTCTTC
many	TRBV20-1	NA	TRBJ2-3	CSARAPTLQKSDTQYF	TGCAGTGCTAGAGCGCCTACCCTACAGAAGTCAGATACGCAGTATTTT
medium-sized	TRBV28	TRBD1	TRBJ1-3	CASSFYFRGQRGNTIYF	TGTGCCAGCAGTTTTTATTTTCGGGGACAGCGTGGAAACACCATATATTTT
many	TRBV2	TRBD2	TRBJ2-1	CASRFGLAGEGEQFF	TGTGCCAGCAGATTCGGACTAGCGGGGGAGGGCGAGCAGTTCTTC
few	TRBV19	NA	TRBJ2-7	CASSRTAAYEQYF	TGTGCCAGTAGTAGGACCGCCGCCTACGAGCAGTACTTC
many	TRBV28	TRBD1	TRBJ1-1	CASSSRPTGQYTEAFF	TGTGCCAGCAGTTCGAGACCGACAGGGCAGTACACTGAAGCTTTCTTT
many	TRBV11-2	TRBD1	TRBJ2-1	CASNSPDRGIDEQFF	TGTGCCAGCAATTCCCCGGACAGGGGTATCGATGAGCAGTTCTTC
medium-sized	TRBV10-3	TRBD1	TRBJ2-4	CAISESGTGDIQYF	TGTGCCATCAGTGAGTCGGGGACAGGGGACATTCAGTACTTC
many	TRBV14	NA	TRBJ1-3	CASSEGARGNTIYF	TGTGCCAGCAGCGAAGGGGCCAGAGGAAACACCATATATTTT
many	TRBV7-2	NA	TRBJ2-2	CASSLGGPYTGELFF	TGTGCCAGCAGCTTGGGGGGGCCCTACACCGGGGAGCTGTTTTTT
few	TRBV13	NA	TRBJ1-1	CASSRWTENTEAFF	TGTGCCAGCAGCCGCTGGACAGAGAACACTGAAGCTTTCTTT
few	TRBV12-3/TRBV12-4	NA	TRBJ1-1	CASSLTNTEAFF	TGTGCCAGCAGTTTGACCAACACTGAAGCTTTCTTT
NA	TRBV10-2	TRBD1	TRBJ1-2	CASSDSRRDRGMGGYTF	TGCGCCAGCAGTGACTCCCGAAGGGACAGGGGAATGGGTGGCTACACCTTC
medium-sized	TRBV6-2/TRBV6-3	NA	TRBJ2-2	CASSLEAGELFF	TGTGCCAGCAGTTTAGAGGCCGGGGAGCTGTTTTTT